A single sample is the source of the 30 T cell receptor gamma chains below, sequenced in a study of Vδ1+ human thymocytes (dated by TCRdb to the late 2010s). The paper as a whole reports these results and caveats: In contrast to oligoclonal peripheral blood repertoires, thymic TRG and TRD repertoires appeared to be highly polyclonal with Gaussian CDR3 length distributions.

No antigen has been identified for these receptors. TCRdb names Illumina MiSeq as the instrument used. RNA was isolated using the RNeasy mini kit, and reverse transcription was performed with Superscript III. Multiplex PCR was used to generate CDR3 amplicons, with pooled V-gene forward primers and a constant-region reverse primer carrying Illumina adaptor overhangs. Clones were re-identified by TCRdb from the public reads with CATT, and rows with the same DNA were merged. In this sample the table shows tens of thousands of gamma-chain clones, roughly 15% of which occur a single time. The ten most abundant clones make up 1.9% of the sample. The sample comprised Vdelta1+ gamma-delta thymocytes from the thymus. The cell subset or site label, read with the paper, signifies: FACS-sorted CD3+ TCRalphabeta- TCRVdelta1+ TCRVdelta2- thymocytes. These receptors were collected from a child in the first two years of life who had congenital heart surgery.

This chain uses TRGV3 with TRGJP2. Germline trimming cut 2 bases from V and 1 base from J; bases unmatched to any gene: 4. Per germline, CDR1 VTNTFY and CDR2 YDVSTARD (reference sequence). The CDR3 totals 15 residues. CDR3 amino acids: CATWDTTSSDWIKTF. CDR3 DNA: TGTGCCACCTGGGACACCACTAGTAGTGATTGGATCAAGACGTTT.

The J gene is TRGJ1 or TRGJ2, the V gene TRGV9. The CDR3 length is 14 residues. V trimming: 0 bases; J trimming: 5 bases; junction bases outside the gene matches: 7. From germline, CDR1 is GITISATS and CDR2 ISYDGTV (reference sequence). This CDR3 reads CALWEVQKDYKKLF. The CDR3 DNA reads TGTGCCTTGTGGGAGGTGCAGAAGGATTATAAGAAACTCTTT.

This clone was found a few times. This could be a read error, since a much larger clone is one nucleotide away. Different DNA sequences within this sample yield the same CDR3. This chain connects TRGV9 to TRGJ1 or TRGJ2. This CDR3 spans 13 amino acids. V shed 0 bases and J 4 bases; nucleotides not matched to a gene: 3. From germline, CDR1 is GITISATS and CDR2 ISYDGTV (reference sequence). This CDR3 reads CALWEVLYYKKLF. The DNA for the CDR3 is TGTGCCTTGTGGGAGGTGCTATATTATAAGAAACTCTTT.

This clone has just a few counts. The chain links TRGV3 to TRGJ1 or TRGJ2. Germline CDR1 reads VTNTFY; CDR2 reads YDVSTARD (reference sequence). V shed 4 bases, J shed 12 bases, and the junction held 6 bases outside the gene matches. The CDR3 has 10 residues. CDR3 residues: CATWDQGKLF. DNA for the CDR3: TGTGCCACCTGGGATCAGGGGAAACTCTTT.

There are a few counts of this clone. Distinct nucleotide sequences in the sample also encode this CDR3. J is TRGJP and V is TRGV9. V dropped 2 bases and J dropped 6; count of bases not matched to a gene: 7. This CDR3 has 17 residues. The V gene's germline CDR1 is GITISATS and CDR2 ISYDGTV (reference sequence). The CDR3 is CALWEGTRELGKKIKVF. For the CDR3, the DNA is TGTGCCTTGTGGGAGGGCACCCGAGAGTTGGGCAAAAAAATCAAGGTATTT.

The V and J genes are TRGV2 and TRGJ1 or TRGJ2. The CDR3 runs 17 residues. Trimming took 2 bases from V and 3 from J; bases not matched to a gene: 16. Germline V gives CDR1 EGSNGY, CDR2 YDSYNSKV. CDR3: CATWDATSPPLYYKKLF. The CDR3 DNA follows: TGTGCCACCTGGGACGCCACTTCCCCTCCCCTTTATTATAAGAAACTCTTT.

About this clone itself: A much larger clone is a single base away; this may be a read error. This sample includes further DNA sequences coding for the same CDR3. This rearrangement joins TRGV9 to TRGJ1 or TRGJ2. CDR3 size: 13 residues. Germline lookup yields CDR1 GITISATS and CDR2 ISYDGTV (reference sequence). The CDR3 sequence is CALWEVRGYKKLF. The CDR3, as DNA: TGTGCCCTGTGGGAGGTGCGGGGTTATAAGAAACTCTTT.

The sample holds a few counts of this clone. The gene calls are TRGV3 and TRGJ1 or TRGJ2. Per the germline V gene, CDR1 is VTNTFY and CDR2 is YDVSTARD (reference sequence). This CDR3 comprises 11 residues. Losses at the gene ends were 6 bases for V and 9 bases for J; bases not matched to a gene: 8. The CDR3 region is CATWFLFKKLF. The CDR3 DNA reads TGTGCCACCTGGTTCCTCTTTAAGAAACTCTTT.

This clone was counted between two and nine times. A much larger clone sits a single nucleotide away, making a read error possible. The chain carries TRGV3 and TRGJ1 or TRGJ2. Germline CDR1 and CDR2: VTNTFY and YDVSTARD (reference sequence). The CDR3 length is 13 residues. DNA of the CDR3: TGTGCCACCTGGGACAGGCATTATGATAAGAAACTCTTT. Amino acid sequence: CATWDRHYDKKLF.

In this sample, this clone turned up a few times. The J gene is TRGJ1 or TRGJ2, the V gene TRGV8. J lost 12 bases, V lost 5 bases, and 10 bases had no gene match. The V gene's germline CDR1 is VENAVY and CDR2 YDSYNSRV. The CDR3 covers 11 residues. CDR3 protein: CATWVDGTKLF. The CDR3 DNA is TGTGCCACCTGGGTCGACGGTACGAAACTCTTT.

In regard to this clone: The same CDR3 arises from other DNA sequences in this sample as well. The chain joins TRGV3 to TRGJ1 or TRGJ2. The V and J ends lost 0 bases and 9 bases, in that order; junction bases with no gene match: 5. This CDR3 has 12 amino acids. Germline CDR1 and CDR2: VTNTFY and YDVSTARD (reference sequence). CDR3 sequence (DNA): TGTGCCACCTGGGACAGGCCAGGTAAGAAACTCTTT. It specifies CATWDRPGKKLF.

This clone was recorded a few times. Other nucleotide sequences in the sample specify the same CDR3. The chain carries TRGV9 and TRGJP1. CDR3 length: 15 amino acids. The junction had 1 base not matched to a gene; V was cut back by 0 bases and J by 0 bases. Germline-derived CDR1 and CDR2 are GITISATS and ISYDGTV (reference sequence). The CDR3 sequence: CALWEVDTTGWFKIF. DNA of the CDR3: TGTGCCTTGTGGGAGGTGGATACCACTGGTTGGTTCAAGATATTT.

This clone is termed medium-sized. One junction end does not reproduce the germline sequence, and a read error may be involved. The sample has other DNA sequences that encode this CDR3 too. The chain carries TRGV4 and TRGJ1 or TRGJ2. Germline values: CDR1 EGSTGY, CDR2 YDSYTSSV. This CDR3 region has 13 residues. This CDR3 reads CATWNGPYYKKLF. CDR3 in DNA: TGTGCCACCTGGAATGGCCCTTATTATAAGAAACTCTTT.

This clone was seen a handful of times. The genes are TRGV9 and TRGJ1 or TRGJ2. CDR1 GITISATS and CDR2 ISYDGTV come from the germline V gene (reference sequence). This CDR3 is built from 11 residues. Trimming removed 3 bases from V and 7 bases from J; junction bases left unmatched: 3. CDR3 sequence reads: CALWEKYKKLF. CDR3 coding DNA: TGTGCCTTGTGGGAGAAATATAAGAAACTCTTT.

J is TRGJ1 or TRGJ2 and V is TRGV9. The CDR3 extends over 15 amino acids. V was pared by 2 bases and J by 9 bases, with 16 bases of the junction left unmatched. Germline V gives CDR1 GITISATS, CDR2 ISYDGTV (reference sequence). CDR3 DNA: TGTGCCTTGTGGGAGGGGGAAGTGGTGTCCCTTAAGAAACTCTTT. It translates to CALWEGEVVSLKKLF.

The V call is TRGV4, the J call TRGJ1 or TRGJ2. The J segment lost 9 bases and the V segment lost 6 bases, leaving 8 bases of the junction unmatched. Looked up from germline, CDR1 is EGSTGY and CDR2 is YDSYTSSV. This CDR3 is 11 amino acids long. The CDR3 DNA sequence: TGTGCCACCTGGAATTGGTTTAAGAAACTCTTT. The encoded protein is CATWNWFKKLF.

The chain recombines TRGV8 with TRGJ1 or TRGJ2. The germline V gene has CDR1 VENAVY and CDR2 YDSYNSRV. V dropped 1 base and J dropped 0; count of bases not matched to a gene: 6. The CDR3 extends over 15 amino acids. This CDR3 is CATWDRVSNYYKKLF. The DNA of the CDR3 is TGTGCCACCTGGGATAGAGTCTCGAATTATTATAAGAAACTCTTT.

This clone has more than one count but fewer than ten. The sample has other DNA sequences that encode this CDR3 too. This chain links TRGV2 with TRGJP2. From germline, CDR1 is EGSNGY and CDR2 YDSYNSKV. CDR3 length: 15 residues. The junction had 4 bases not matched to a gene; V was cut back by 0 bases and J by 3 bases. CDR3 sequence (DNA): TGTGCCACCTGGGACGGGCTCGGTAGTGATTGGATCAAGACGTTT. Encoded protein: CATWDGLGSDWIKTF.

This clone was picked up a small number of times. The chain carries TRGV5 and TRGJ1 or TRGJ2. CDR1 is VINAFY, CDR2 YDVSNSKD, per germline. The CDR3 length is 13 residues. The V segment lost 0 bases and the J segment 4 bases; nucleotides outside the gene matches: 3. The CDR3 bases are TGTGCCACCTGGGACAGGTGCTATTATAAGAAACTCTTT. Translation gives CATWDRCYYKKLF.

This clone was recorded a few times. The chain is built from TRGV9 and TRGJ1 or TRGJ2. Germline values: CDR1 GITISATS, CDR2 ISYDGTV (reference sequence). The CDR3 totals 15 residues. J lost 0 bases, V lost 3 bases, and 8 bases had no gene match. The CDR3 DNA follows: TGTGCCTTGTGGGAGCACGACCTGAATTATTATAAGAAACTCTTT. Translated, it gives CALWEHDLNYYKKLF.

In regard to this clone: This CDR3 is also generated by other DNA sequences in the sample. The J gene is TRGJ1 or TRGJ2, the V gene TRGV9. Trimming at V came to 2 bases and at J to 8 bases, leaving 3 bases not matched to a gene. The germline gives CDR1 GITISATS, CDR2 ISYDGTV (reference sequence). This CDR3 comprises 11 residues. CDR3 loop: CALWEADKKLF. CDR3 sequence (DNA): TGTGCCTTGTGGGAGGCAGATAAGAAACTCTTT.

This chain uses TRGV4 with TRGJ1 or TRGJ2. V was clipped by 6 bases and J by 1 base; unmatched bases: 6. The V gene's germline CDR1 is EGSTGY and CDR2 YDSYTSSV. The CDR3 sequence is 13 residues long. CDR3 DNA: TGTGCCACCTGGATGTTTAATTATTATAAGAAACTCTTT. Amino acids: CATWMFNYYKKLF.

As concerns this clone: A read error may produce the germline difference seen at one junction end. This chain joins TRGV2 and TRGJ1 or TRGJ2. Germline V lookup: CDR1 EGSNGY, CDR2 YDSYNSKV. CDR3 length equals 14 residues. The CDR3 DNA reads TGTGCCACCTGGGACGGGCCTTACCATTATAAGAAGCTCTTT. It translates to CATWDGPYHYKKLF.

This chain connects TRGV9 to TRGJ1 or TRGJ2. Germline CDR1 GITISATS, CDR2 ISYDGTV (reference sequence). Losses at the gene ends were 2 bases for V and 0 bases for J; bases not matched to a gene: 4. CDR3 length: 14 residues. The CDR3 nucleotides are TGTGCCTTGTGGGAGGACGCGAATTATTATAAGAAACTCTTT. This sequence encodes CALWEDANYYKKLF.

V gene TRGV9 combines with J gene TRGJ1 or TRGJ2. The J segment lost 2 bases and the V segment lost 11 bases, leaving 6 bases of the junction unmatched. The CDR3 consists of 11 residues. Germline V gene data show CDR1 as GITISATS and CDR2 as ISYDGTV (reference sequence). The CDR3 sequence is CAYMYYYKKLF. The CDR3 DNA follows: TGTGCCTACATGTATTATTATAAGAAACTCTTT.

This clone was counted a few times. The J gene is TRGJ1 or TRGJ2, the V gene TRGV3. The V and J ends lost 5 bases and 12 bases, in that order; junction bases with no gene match: 10. Germline lookup yields CDR1 VTNTFY and CDR2 YDVSTARD (reference sequence). The CDR3 has 11 amino acids. The CDR3 bases are TGTGCCACCTGGGGCCCTGTTAGGAAACTCTTT. This codes for CATWGPVRKLF.

This clone was seen a few times. V gene TRGV8 combines with J gene TRGJ1 or TRGJ2. The germline gives CDR1 VENAVY, CDR2 YDSYNSRV. V lost 2 bases to trimming and J lost 4 bases; unmatched junction nucleotides: 8. The CDR3 has 14 amino acids. CDR3 region: CATWDNPRYYKKLF. CDR3 nucleotides: TGTGCCACCTGGGATAATCCGCGATATTATAAGAAACTCTTT.

The chain couples TRGV4 to TRGJP2. Germline CDR1 reads EGSTGY; CDR2 reads YDSYTSSV. With V trimmed by 0 bases and J by 0 bases, 4 bases remained unmatched. CDR3 length equals 16 residues. CDR3 sequence (DNA): TGTGCCACCTGGGATGGGCCTGATAGTAGTGATTGGATCAAGACGTTT. It specifies CATWDGPDSSDWIKTF.

A note on this clone: A much bigger clone sits one base away, suggesting this may be a read error. The rearrangement links TRGV8 to TRGJP1. The J call may be in error: the DNA end matches TRGJP better. This CDR3 is built from 10 residues. CDR1 is VENAVY and CDR2 is YDSYNSRV in the germline V gene. The CDR3 nucleotides read TGTGCCACCTGGGGCTGGTTCAAGGTATTT. Its translation: CATWGWFKVF.

This clone was counted only a few times. This rearrangement joins TRGV9 to TRGJ1 or TRGJ2. Germline trimming cut 7 bases from V and 3 bases from J; bases unmatched to any gene: 3. CDR3 length equals 11 residues. CDR1 and CDR2 (germline): GITISATS, ISYDGTV (reference sequence). The CDR3 region has the DNA TGTGCCTTGTGCCCTTATTATAAGAAACTCTTT. Translated: CALCPYYKKLF.